The 14 T cell receptor beta chains presented below share a single source sample, sequenced in a study of cytomegalovirus exposure and HLA in healthy donors (dated by TCRdb to about 2017). Library preparation employed the immunoSEQ multiplex PCR assay. A mixture of 60 forward primers for TCR Vbeta segments and 13 reverse primers for TCR Jbeta segments was used in the multiplex PCR. The source is immuneACCESS, and TCRdb retained only in-frame sequences with V and J called. Part of the clones is not carried over; for the studies checked, unresolved V genes explain less than half of this, and the remainder is unexplained. For this sample there are 100,000 to 150,000 clones; over 60% appear just once. More than 4% of the sample is in the top ten clones. Sequenced: PBMCs. These receptors were obtained from a male donor in good health and CMV-seropositive.

The J gene is TRBJ2-1, the V gene TRBV13; D possibly corresponds to TRBD2 (6 bases). Trimming pared 1 base from V and 9 bases from J, leaving 19 bases between. Germline loops: CDR1 PRHDT, CDR2 FYEKMQ (reference sequence). This CDR3 region has 16 residues. The CDR3 sequence: CASSLAPGLQWSEQFF. CDR3 in DNA: TGTGCCAGCAGCTTAGCCCCGGGACTTCAGTGGAGTGAGCAGTTCTTC.

This clone occurred a few times. The J gene is TRBJ1-1, the V gene TRBV6-5; D unclear. The length of the CDR3 is 15 residues. V gave up 0 bases and J gave up 4 bases, with 12 bases separating them. CDR1 and CDR2 (germline): MNHEY, SVGAGI. The CDR3 protein is CASSYSGESATEAFF. The CDR3 nucleotides are TGTGCCAGCAGTTACTCGGGAGAGAGTGCCACTGAAGCTTTCTTT.

The V and J genes are TRBV7-6 and TRBJ2-1, with 12 positions matching TRBD2. In germline, CDR1 is SGHVS, CDR2 FNYEAQ. This CDR3 has 15 amino acids. V lost 5 bases to trimming and J lost 8 bases; unmatched junction nucleotides: 7. CDR3 DNA sequence: TGTGCCAGCAGCCGATCGACTAGCGGGGGAGATGAGCAGTTCTTC. This gives the protein CASSRSTSGGDEQFF.

J is TRBJ2-1 and V is TRBV5-4, with a weak D call TRBD2 (6 bases). The CDR3 is made up of 15 amino acids. Germline values: CDR1 SGHNT, CDR2 YYREEE (reference sequence). Trimming shortened V by 3 bases and J by 9 bases, and 19 bases separated the two germline ends. CDR3 sequence (DNA): TGTGCCAGCAGCTGGCGGGACGGTGTAATTGGTGAGCAGTTCTTC. Amino acid sequence: CASSWRDGVIGEQFF.

This chain links TRBV18 with TRBJ2-3, with D tentatively TRBD2 (5 bases). The CDR3 has 15 residues. Germline-derived CDR1 and CDR2 are KGHSH and LQKENI. V lost 6 bases, J lost 0 bases, and 13 bases lay in between. DNA of the CDR3: TGTGCCAGCTCCCCCGGGGTCCACAGCACAGATACGCAGTATTTT. Amino acids: CASSPGVHSTDTQYF.

V gene TRBV4-2 combines with J gene TRBJ1-6; no firm D call. Germline CDR1 LGHNA, CDR2 YNFKEQ. The CDR3 totals 14 residues. V was clipped by 0 bases and J by 9 bases, with 9 bases between them. CDR3 loop: CASSQDREFSPLHF. The DNA of the CDR3 is TGTGCCAGCAGCCAAGATCGGGAGTTTTCACCCCTCCACTTT.

This chain links TRBV7-8 with TRBJ1-2; unclear D gene. Germline CDR1 is SGHVS and CDR2 is FQNEAQ. Trimming removed 5 bases at V and 4 bases at J, with 11 bases between. The CDR3 consists of 13 residues. The CDR3, as DNA: TGTGCCAGCAGCCCCCGAGTTAGCTATGGCTACACCTTC. This encodes CASSPRVSYGYTF.

This clone was seen more than once but under ten times. V gene TRBV9 combines with J gene TRBJ1-2, with 10 bases matching TRBD1. The CDR3 totals 17 residues. Trimming cost V 4 bases and J 0 bases; bases outside gene matches: 9. CDR1 is SGDLS, CDR2 YYNGEE, per germline. The CDR3 loop is CASSPGDRGFANYGYTF. The CDR3 nucleotides are TGTGCCAGCAGCCCCGGGGACAGGGGCTTCGCTAACTATGGCTACACCTTC.

V and J are TRBV6-5 and TRBJ2-7, with TRBD1 matching 7 bases. The ends lost 5 bases at V and 2 bases at J; junction bases unmatched: 9. Germline CDR1 and CDR2: MNHEY and SVGAGI. CDR3 length equals 15 residues. The CDR3 sequence: CASSTSGTAPYEQYF. The CDR3 coding sequence is TGTGCCAGCAGTACCTCAGGGACAGCCCCCTACGAGCAGTACTTC.

CDR3 residues: CASSLGGTGVNSPLHF. In DNA, the CDR3 is TGCGCCAGCAGCTTGGGGGGGACAGGGGTTAATTCACCCCTCCACTTT. The gene calls are TRBV5-1 and TRBJ1-6, with 10 bases aligning to TRBD1. Germline CDR1 is SGHRS and CDR2 is YFSETQ. The ends lost 0 bases at V and 6 bases at J; junction bases unmatched: 3. The CDR3 is 16 amino acids.

The chain uses TRBV2 and TRBJ2-4, with 7 bases fitting TRBD1. Trimming took 4 bases from V and 4 from J; bases not matched to a gene: 7. This CDR3 is 15 amino acids long. Per the germline V gene, CDR1 is SNHLY and CDR2 is FYNNEI. The CDR3 DNA sequence: TGTGCCAGCAGTGGAGCCGGACAGGTAAAAAACATTCAGTACTTC. Translated: CASSGAGQVKNIQYF.

The CDR3 sequence is CASSLVLTTYSGANVLTF. DNA of the CDR3: TGCGCCAGCAGCTTGGTTTTGACTACCTACTCTGGGGCCAACGTCCTGACTTTC. The chain joins TRBV5-1 to TRBJ2-6, with D possibly being TRBD2 (5 bases). Trimming shortened V by 0 bases and J by 0 bases, and 13 bases separated the two germline ends. The CDR3 spans 18 residues. Germline CDR1 and CDR2: SGHRS and YFSETQ.

This clone was seen only a few times. The chain's CDR3 is CASSFGGDQPQHF. In nucleotides, the CDR3 is TGTGCCAGCAGCTTCGGGGGAGATCAGCCCCAGCATTTT. This chain uses TRBV7-2 with TRBJ1-5; tentatively, D is TRBD1 (5 bases). The germline CDR1 and CDR2 sequences are SGHTA and FQGNSA. The CDR3 is 13 residues long. Between the trimmed V and J ends, which lost 3 bases and 5 bases, there was a span of 8 bases.

J is TRBJ2-1 and V is TRBV19; 7 bases line up with TRBD2. The trim removed 7 bases at V and 3 bases at J, leaving 12 bases unmatched. The CDR3 extends over 16 amino acids. Per the germline V gene, CDR1 is LNHDA and CDR2 is SQIVND (reference sequence). The CDR3 region is CASNPRAGAFYNEQFF. CDR3 nucleotides: TGTGCCAGTAATCCCCGGGCGGGAGCCTTCTACAATGAGCAGTTCTTC. Based on the CDR3 plus reference TRBV19 and TRBJ2-1, the full variable domain is DGGITQSPKYLFRKEGQNVTLSCEQNLNHDAMYWYRQDPGQGLRLIYYSQIVNDFQKGDIAEGYSVSREKKESFPLTVTSAQKNPTAFYLCASNPRAGAFYNEQFFGPGTRLTVL.